The rows below give T cell receptor beta chains drawn from one sample of a study of blood T cell repertoires in COVID-19. The protocol was immunoSEQ multiplex PCR, while the TCRdb copy is restricted to in-frame clones and leaves out a portion. Of about 260,000 clones listed, approximately 90% were seen once; the top ten hold over 4%. The specimen sequenced was PBMCs or T cells enriched from blood (not recorded which). All receptors come from a young woman with acute COVID-19. CDR3s include the opening cysteine and the closing phenylalanine or tryptophan. D genes are given only for firm matches. Size is omitted from some rows. Given values are once, few, many or a class for expanded clones.

len: 16; v_gene: TRBV5-1; j_gene: TRBJ2-3; abundance: NA; d_gene: NA; CDR3aa: CASSYSGSLSTDTQYF; CDR3nt: TGCGCCAGCAGCTACTCAGGATCCCTTAGCACAGATACGCAGTATTTT
len: 18; v_gene: TRBV24-1; j_gene: TRBJ2-1; abundance: NA; d_gene: TRBD2; CDR3aa: CATSDRLGRAGGNNEQFF; CDR3nt: TGTGCCACCAGTGATCGGCTAGGGAGAGCGGGAGGGAACAATGAGCAGTTCTTC
len: 12; v_gene: TRBV7-9; j_gene: TRBJ2-3; abundance: NA; d_gene: NA; CDR3aa: CASSLHADTQYF; CDR3nt: TGTGCCAGCAGCTTACATGCAGATACGCAGTATTTT
len: 13; v_gene: TRBV7-2; j_gene: TRBJ1-2; abundance: NA; d_gene: NA; CDR3aa: CASSSQGNYGYTF; CDR3nt: TGTGCCAGCAGCTCCCAGGGGAACTATGGCTACACCTTC
len: 19; v_gene: TRBV6-2/TRBV6-3; j_gene: TRBJ2-1; abundance: NA; d_gene: TRBD2; CDR3aa: CASSYSILTSGLSYNEQFF; CDR3nt: TGTGCCAGCAGTTACTCTATCTTAACTAGCGGCCTCTCCTACAATGAGCAGTTCTTC
len: 16; v_gene: TRBV5-1; j_gene: TRBJ2-5; abundance: NA; d_gene: TRBD2; CDR3aa: CASSLAGGDFVETQYF; CDR3nt: TGCGCCAGCAGCTTGGCCGGGGGGGATTTCGTAGAGACCCAGTACTTC
len: 14; v_gene: TRBV4-2; j_gene: TRBJ2-1; abundance: NA; d_gene: NA; CDR3aa: CASSQGLAGNEQFF; CDR3nt: TGTGCCAGCAGCCAAGGGCTAGCAGGCAATGAGCAGTTCTTC
len: 12; v_gene: TRBV6-5; j_gene: TRBJ1-5; abundance: NA; d_gene: NA; CDR3aa: CASENSNQPQHF; CDR3nt: TGTGCCAGCGAGAACAGCAATCAGCCCCAGCATTTT
len: 15; v_gene: TRBV28; j_gene: TRBJ2-3; abundance: NA; d_gene: TRBD2; CDR3aa: CASSSAGGQTDTQYF; CDR3nt: TGTGCCAGCAGCTCCGCGGGAGGGCAGACAGATACGCAGTATTTT
len: 14; v_gene: TRBV18; j_gene: TRBJ1-1; abundance: NA; d_gene: NA; CDR3aa: CASSPEAGNTEAFF; CDR3nt: TGTGCCAGCTCACCTGAAGCGGGGAACACTGAAGCTTTCTTT
len: 17; v_gene: TRBV7-8; j_gene: TRBJ2-3; abundance: NA; d_gene: NA; CDR3aa: CASSLGGLIFQGHTQYF; CDR3nt: TGTGCCAGCAGCTTAGGCGGACTAATTTTCCAGGGTCATACGCAGTATTTT
len: 14; v_gene: TRBV6-5; j_gene: TRBJ2-7; abundance: NA; d_gene: TRBD2; CDR3aa: CASSFRLAGYEQYF; CDR3nt: TGTGCCAGCAGTTTCCGACTAGCGGGCTACGAGCAGTACTTC
len: 14; v_gene: TRBV10-1; j_gene: TRBJ1-6; abundance: NA; d_gene: TRBD1; CDR3aa: CASSEGTGASPLHF; CDR3nt: TGCGCCAGCAGTGAAGGGACAGGGGCTTCACCCCTCCACTTT
len: 14; v_gene: TRBV7-9; j_gene: TRBJ2-3; abundance: NA; d_gene: TRBD2; CDR3aa: CASSSGIGSDTQYF; CDR3nt: TGTGCCAGCAGCAGCGGGATCGGATCAGATACGCAGTATTTT
len: 17; v_gene: TRBV27; j_gene: TRBJ2-2; abundance: NA; d_gene: NA; CDR3aa: CASSLVGLAENTGELFF; CDR3nt: TGTGCCAGCAGTTTGGTAGGTTTAGCGGAGAACACCGGGGAGCTGTTTTTT
len: 16; v_gene: TRBV11-2; j_gene: TRBJ2-4; abundance: NA; d_gene: NA; CDR3aa: CASSLEGTLAKNIQYF; CDR3nt: TGTGCCAGCAGCTTAGAGGGCACTCTAGCCAAAAACATTCAGTACTTC
len: 15; v_gene: TRBV13; j_gene: TRBJ1-4; abundance: NA; d_gene: NA; CDR3aa: CASSFSFQGREKLFF; CDR3nt: TGTGCCAGCAGCTTCTCGTTTCAGGGTAGGGAAAAACTGTTTTTT
len: 14; v_gene: TRBV7-9; j_gene: TRBJ2-7; abundance: NA; d_gene: NA; CDR3aa: CASSSGVNFYEQYF; CDR3nt: TGTGCCAGCAGCTCGGGGGTTAATTTCTACGAGCAGTACTTC
len: 14; v_gene: TRBV5-1; j_gene: TRBJ2-3; abundance: NA; d_gene: NA; CDR3aa: CASSPQASTDTQYF; CDR3nt: TGCGCCAGCAGCCCGCAGGCCAGCACAGATACGCAGTATTTT
len: 14; v_gene: TRBV4-3; j_gene: TRBJ1-1; abundance: NA; d_gene: NA; CDR3aa: CASSQDSGYTEAFF; CDR3nt: TGCGCCAGCAGCCAAGATTCAGGGTACACTGAAGCTTTCTTT
len: 15; v_gene: TRBV3-1/TRBV3-2; j_gene: TRBJ1-1; abundance: NA; d_gene: NA; CDR3aa: CASSPLGVGDTEAFF; CDR3nt: TGTGCCAGCAGCCCATTAGGGGTTGGGGACACTGAAGCTTTCTTT
len: 16; v_gene: TRBV7-9; j_gene: TRBJ2-2; abundance: NA; d_gene: NA; CDR3aa: CASSLGYRDYTGELFF; CDR3nt: TGTGCCAGCAGCTTAGGATACAGGGATTACACCGGGGAGCTGTTTTTT
len: 12; v_gene: TRBV6-5; j_gene: TRBJ1-6; abundance: NA; d_gene: NA; CDR3aa: CASSYINSPLHF; CDR3nt: TGTGCCAGCAGTTATATCAATTCACCCCTCCACTTT
len: 16; v_gene: TRBV6-5; j_gene: TRBJ2-1; abundance: NA; d_gene: TRBD2; CDR3aa: CASSYSLAGPGDEQFF; CDR3nt: TGTGCCAGCAGTTACTCCTTAGCGGGACCAGGCGATGAGCAGTTCTTC
len: 16; v_gene: TRBV28; j_gene: TRBJ1-4; abundance: NA; d_gene: NA; CDR3aa: CASSFYTGQPNEKLFF; CDR3nt: TGTGCCAGCAGTTTCTACACGGGACAACCTAATGAAAAACTGTTTTTT
len: 13; v_gene: TRBV6-2/TRBV6-3; j_gene: TRBJ1-5; abundance: NA; d_gene: NA; CDR3aa: CASSYEGNQPQHF; CDR3nt: TGTGCCAGCAGTTATGAGGGAAATCAGCCCCAGCATTTT
len: 17; v_gene: TRBV4-1; j_gene: TRBJ2-1; abundance: NA; d_gene: NA; CDR3aa: CASSQVPTRSSYNEQFF; CDR3nt: TGCGCCAGCAGCCAAGTCCCGACTAGGAGCTCCTACAATGAGCAGTTCTTC
len: 14; v_gene: TRBV2; j_gene: TRBJ1-3; abundance: NA; d_gene: NA; CDR3aa: CASGKDSSGNTIYF; CDR3nt: TGTGCCAGCGGAAAGGACAGCTCTGGAAACACCATATATTTT
len: 15; v_gene: TRBV29-1; j_gene: TRBJ2-3; abundance: NA; d_gene: TRBD2; CDR3aa: CSVGLAGVKTDTQYF; CDR3nt: TGCAGCGTTGGACTAGCGGGAGTTAAGACAGATACGCAGTATTTT
len: 16; v_gene: TRBV19; j_gene: TRBJ2-2; abundance: NA; d_gene: NA; CDR3aa: CASSISRVHNTGELFF; CDR3nt: TGTGCCAGTAGTATTTCCCGGGTCCACAACACCGGGGAGCTGTTTTTT
len: 13; v_gene: TRBV9; j_gene: TRBJ1-1; abundance: once; d_gene: TRBD1; CDR3aa: CASSPDRGGEAFF; CDR3nt: TGTGCCAGCAGCCCGGACAGGGGTGGTGAAGCTTTCTTT
len: 15; v_gene: TRBV4-3; j_gene: TRBJ2-7; abundance: NA; d_gene: NA; CDR3aa: CASSQEARGAYEQYF; CDR3nt: TGCGCCAGCAGCCAGGAAGCCAGGGGGGCCTACGAGCAGTACTTC
len: 16; v_gene: TRBV4-1; j_gene: TRBJ1-1; abundance: NA; d_gene: NA; CDR3aa: CASSQVGGESNTEAFF; CDR3nt: TGCGCCAGCAGCCAAGTGGGAGGGGAATCCAACACTGAAGCTTTCTTT
len: 17; v_gene: TRBV30; j_gene: TRBJ2-5; abundance: NA; d_gene: TRBD1; CDR3aa: CAWSVPPGQVYQETQYF; CDR3nt: TGTGCCTGGAGTGTACCTCCAGGACAGGTGTACCAAGAGACCCAGTACTTC
len: 16; v_gene: TRBV19; j_gene: TRBJ2-1; abundance: NA; d_gene: TRBD2; CDR3aa: CASSTTSGGTYNEQFF; CDR3nt: TGTGCCAGTAGTACCACCTCGGGAGGGACCTACAATGAGCAGTTCTTC
len: 17; v_gene: TRBV7-2; j_gene: TRBJ2-7; abundance: NA; d_gene: TRBD2; CDR3aa: CASSLVGLADLRYEQYF; CDR3nt: TGTGCCAGCAGCTTAGTGGGACTAGCGGACCTCAGGTACGAGCAGTACTTC
len: 17; v_gene: TRBV4-1; j_gene: TRBJ2-2; abundance: NA; d_gene: TRBD1; CDR3aa: CASSQDQTGARTGELFF; CDR3nt: TGCGCCAGCAGCCAAGATCAGACAGGGGCGCGCACCGGGGAGCTGTTTTTT
len: 17; v_gene: TRBV4-1; j_gene: TRBJ1-3; abundance: NA; d_gene: TRBD1; CDR3aa: CASSQFPTGTGLYTIYF; CDR3nt: TGCGCCAGCAGCCAATTCCCGACCGGGACAGGGTTGTACACCATATATTTT
len: 13; v_gene: TRBV12-3/TRBV12-4; j_gene: TRBJ2-7; abundance: NA; d_gene: NA; CDR3aa: CASRRAPVYEQYF; CDR3nt: TGTGCCAGCAGGCGGGCCCCGGTCTACGAGCAGTACTTC